These 25 T cell receptor beta chains were sequenced from one sample in a study of blood T cell repertoires in COVID-19. The method was immunoSEQ multiplex PCR; TCRdb's version includes in-frame clones alone and lacks a portion of them. This sample yields approximately 400,000 clones, of which 90% to 95% are seen a single time; 0.86% belongs to the top ten. The source material was PBMCs or T cells enriched from blood (not recorded which). These receptors all stem from a woman between 35 and 50 years old who had been exposed to COVID-19.

The rearrangement links TRBV18 to TRBJ1-1; 8 bases agree with TRBD1. The CDR3 sequence is 16 residues long. Per germline, CDR1 KGHSH and CDR2 LQKENI. V shed 3 bases, J shed 1 base, and the junction held 7 bases outside the gene matches. CDR3 region: CASSPPTGVRNTEAFF. The CDR3 DNA reads TGTGCCAGCTCACCCCCGACAGGGGTGAGGAACACTGAAGCTTTCTTT.

The chain uses TRBV7-9 and TRBJ1-1; no definite D call. Trimming left V 2 bases short and J 4 bases short, with 8 bases between. The germline V gene has CDR1 SEHNR and CDR2 FQNEAQ (reference sequence). The CDR3 length is 13 residues. CDR3 sequence (DNA): TGTGCCAGCAGCTTATCGGGTTCCACTGAAGCTTTCTTT. Protein: CASSLSGSTEAFF.

This rearrangement joins TRBV6-5 to TRBJ2-3, with a possible D match to TRBD1 (6 bases). Germline lookup yields CDR1 MNHEY and CDR2 SVGAGI. The CDR3 extends over 15 amino acids. The V and J ends lost 6 bases and 3 bases respectively, with 16 bases between them. DNA of the CDR3: TGTGCCAGCAGGCCCAGGGGTGTGGTAACAGATACGCAGTATTTT. Translation gives CASRPRGVVTDTQYF.

V is TRBV30 and J is TRBJ2-3, with TRBD2 matching over 9 bases. V lost 0 bases, J lost 14 bases, and 12 bases stayed unmatched. The CDR3 is made up of 14 amino acids. The germline V gene has CDR1 GTSNPN and CDR2 SVGIG (reference sequence). In DNA form, the CDR3 reads TGTGCCTGGAGTGTACAGGCTAGCGGGACCAGAATGTATTTT. This gives the protein CAWSVQASGTRMYF.

CDR3 sequence reads: CASNRLAGQETQYF. In DNA, the CDR3 is TGTGCCAGCAACCGACTAGCGGGTCAAGAGACCCAGTACTTC. This chain uses TRBV7-2 with TRBJ2-5, with 10 nucleotides matching TRBD2. The CDR3 is 14 amino acids. The germline V gene encodes CDR1 SGHTA and CDR2 FQGNSA. The V segment lost 7 bases and the J segment 2 bases; nucleotides outside the gene matches: 4.

V and J are TRBV30 and TRBJ2-2; TRBD2 might be the D (5 bases). Deletions cut 3 bases from V and 4 bases from J, with 12 bases between. The CDR3 consists of 14 residues. Germline CDR1 GTSNPN, CDR2 SVGIG (reference sequence). CDR3 bases: TGTGCCTGGAGCGAGGGTGTGCGCACCGGGGAGCTGTTTTTT. This gives the protein CAWSEGVRTGELFF.

V is TRBV6-6 and J is TRBJ2-7, with 9 bases lining up with TRBD2. This CDR3 comprises 14 residues. Germline V gene sequence: CDR1 MNHNY, CDR2 SVGAGI (reference sequence). Trimming at V came to 6 bases and at J to 0 bases, leaving 3 bases not matched to a gene. The CDR3 reads CASRLAGDSYEQYF. Written as DNA, the CDR3 is TGTGCCAGCAGACTAGCGGGTGACTCCTACGAGCAGTACTTC.

This clone was observed a few times. V gene TRBV10-1 combines with J gene TRBJ1-6; D might be TRBD1 (5 bases). Trimming took off 7 bases at V and 3 bases at J, with 13 bases between the two ends. Germline V lookup: CDR1 WNHNN, CDR2 SYGVQD (reference sequence). The CDR3 has 15 residues. CDR3 amino acids: CASTCWGLYNSPLHF. The CDR3 DNA reads as TGCGCCAGCACCTGCTGGGGCCTCTATAATTCACCCCTCCACTTT.

The J gene is TRBJ2-7, the V gene TRBV6-5; D unclear. Germline V gene data show CDR1 as MNHEY and CDR2 as SVGAGI. Trimming took 4 bases from V and 0 from J, leaving 13 bases between them. The CDR3 runs to 15 residues. CDR3 DNA: TGTGCCAGCAGTTCCCTCAGAGGAAGCTCCTACGAGCAGTACTTC. The encoded protein is CASSSLRGSSYEQYF.

The V gene is TRBV5-8, the J gene TRBJ1-3; 9 positions match TRBD1. Germline V lookup: CDR1 SGHTS, CDR2 YDEGEE. The CDR3 loop spans 17 amino acids. V shed 4 bases, J shed 0 bases, and the junction held 8 bases outside the gene matches. In DNA, the CDR3 is TGTGCCAGCAGCCCCAGGACAGGGGCCAACTCTGGAAACACCATATATTTT. Translated, it gives CASSPRTGANSGNTIYF.

The chain employs TRBV30 and TRBJ1-5; D remains unclear. V was clipped by 1 base and J by 4 bases, with 8 bases between them. There are 13 residues in the CDR3. Germline V gene sequence: CDR1 GTSNPN, CDR2 SVGIG (reference sequence). The CDR3 sequence: CAWSAGWNQPQHF. The CDR3 DNA reads TGTGCCTGGAGTGCGGGGTGGAATCAGCCCCAGCATTTT.

CDR3 bases: TGCAGCGCCCGAGAGGGCGGAACGACTGAAGCTTTCTTT. Translating gives CSAREGGTTEAFF. This chain joins TRBV29-1 and TRBJ1-1; D unclear. In germline, CDR1 is SQVTM, CDR2 ANQGSEA. This CDR3 spans 13 amino acids. Trimming left V 7 bases short and J 5 bases short, with 17 bases between.

The rearrangement uses TRBV3-1 (or the pseudogene TRBV3-2) and TRBJ2-3, with 9 bases lining up with TRBD1. The CDR3 is made up of 15 amino acids. The V and J ends lost 1 base and 4 bases, in that order; junction bases with no gene match: 3. CDR1 LGHDT and CDR2 YNNKEL come from the germline V gene (reference sequence). The CDR3 region has the DNA TGTGCCAGCAGCCAAGTCGGGACAGGGTCAGATACGCAGTATTTT. It specifies CASSQVGTGSDTQYF.

This clone came up once. CDR3 nucleotide sequence: TGTGCCAGCAGCCCCTTAGCGGGGCCCATCACAGATACGCAGTATTTT. It encodes CASSPLAGPITDTQYF. The rearrangement uses TRBV11-2 and TRBJ2-3, with 8 positions matching TRBD2. The V gene end was trimmed by 5 bases and the J gene end by 2 bases; junction bases not matched to a gene: 9. The CDR3 is 16 residues long. CDR1 is SGHAT, CDR2 FQNNGV, per germline.

J is TRBJ2-2 and V is TRBV5-1, with D hard to call. Trimming stripped 2 bases from V and 4 bases from J, with 12 bases between. The CDR3 totals 15 residues. CDR1 SGHRS and CDR2 YFSETQ come from the germline V gene. The CDR3 is CASSFGGGSTGELFF. DNA of the CDR3: TGCGCCAGCAGCTTTGGTGGCGGAAGCACCGGGGAGCTGTTTTTT.

The chain's CDR3 is CASSQATPSGTEAFF. In DNA, the CDR3 is TGTGCCAGCAGCCAAGCAACACCCAGTGGCACTGAAGCTTTCTTT. This chain uses TRBV14 with TRBJ1-1, with no clear D. V gave up 1 base and J gave up 4 bases, with 13 bases separating them. CDR3 size: 15 residues. Germline V gene lookup returns CDR1 SGHDN and CDR2 FVKESK.

The chain uses TRBV29-1 and TRBJ1-1; no clear D. V shed 1 base and J shed 10 bases, with 13 bases lying between them. The CDR3 has 12 residues. CDR1 and CDR2 from the germline V gene are SQVTM and ANQGSEA. CDR3 protein: CSVEAGKVGAFF. The CDR3 nucleotides are TGCAGCGTTGAAGCGGGGAAGGTTGGAGCTTTCTTT.

The chain is built from TRBV25-1 and TRBJ2-3, with a tentative D call TRBD2 (7 bases). Trimming removed 3 bases from V and 2 bases from J, with 15 bases in between. CDR1 is MGHDK and CDR2 is SYGVNS in the germline V gene. This CDR3 contains 16 residues. The CDR3 coding sequence is TGTGCCAGCAGTGACCATAGGGGGGGCCTCACAGATACGCAGTATTTT. This codes for CASSDHRGGLTDTQYF.

This clone was recorded a few times. The chain links TRBV27 to TRBJ1-2; 8 nucleotides line up with TRBD1. After removal of 4 bases from V and 5 bases from J, the junction contained 12 bases not matched to a gene. The CDR3 is 16 residues long. Germline V gives CDR1 MNHEY, CDR2 SMNVEV (reference sequence). CDR3 sequence reads: CASSSHGQGSWYGYTF. The CDR3, as DNA: TGTGCCAGCAGTTCCCACGGACAGGGATCTTGGTATGGCTACACCTTC.

The chain links TRBV7-2 to TRBJ2-5, with 7 bases that match TRBD2. CDR3 length equals 15 residues. Germline V gives CDR1 SGHTA, CDR2 FQGNSA. With 0 bases clipped from V and 4 bases from J, the junction kept 5 bases outside the gene matches. This CDR3 reads CASSLARGRIETQYF. CDR3 nucleotide sequence: TGTGCCAGCAGCTTAGCGCGGGGGAGGATAGAGACCCAGTACTTC.

This chain joins TRBV4-1 and TRBJ2-1; no firm D call. Germline assignment: CDR1 MGHRA and CDR2 YSYEKL. V was shortened by 0 bases and J by 7 bases, with 4 bases between the two germline ends. The CDR3 consists of 12 residues. Written as DNA, the CDR3 is TGCGCCAGCAGCCAAGATCGGAATGAGCAGTTCTTC. This gives the protein CASSQDRNEQFF.

The V call is TRBV5-1, the J call TRBJ2-3, with TRBD1 matching over 7 bases. With 0 bases clipped from V and 3 bases from J, the junction kept 4 bases outside the gene matches. This CDR3 region has 15 residues. Looked up from germline, CDR1 is SGHRS and CDR2 is YFSETQ. The chain's CDR3 is CASSLEGRGTDTQYF. The CDR3 DNA sequence: TGCGCCAGCAGCTTGGAGGGCAGGGGGACAGATACGCAGTATTTT.

This chain links TRBV7-2 with TRBJ2-5; 10 nucleotides line up with TRBD1. CDR1 SGHTA and CDR2 FQGNSA come from the germline V gene. Trimming cost V 5 bases and J 4 bases; bases outside gene matches: 19. CDR3 size: 19 residues. The chain's CDR3 is CASSTRRAARDRGSETQYF. The CDR3 DNA reads as TGTGCCAGCAGCACCCGGCGGGCGGCTCGGGACAGGGGATCAGAGACCCAGTACTTC.

The chain recombines TRBV30 with TRBJ2-2, with a weak D call TRBD1 (5 bases). The CDR3 is made up of 15 amino acids. Trimming removed 0 bases at V and 4 bases at J, with 12 bases between. In germline, CDR1 is GTSNPN, CDR2 SVGIG (reference sequence). The CDR3 protein is CAWSVRAGRTGELFF. In nucleotides, the CDR3 is TGTGCCTGGAGTGTACGGGCAGGGCGCACCGGGGAGCTGTTTTTT.

This clone was counted at least ten times. The genes are TRBV5-1 and TRBJ2-1, with TRBD2 identical over 13 bases. The J segment lost 3 bases and the V segment lost 5 bases, leaving 2 bases of the junction unmatched. The germline CDR1 and CDR2 sequences are SGHRS and YFSETQ. The CDR3 covers 15 residues. CDR3 loop: CASRRTSGGYNEQFF. Here the CDR3 DNA reads TGCGCCAGCAGGCGGACTAGCGGGGGCTACAATGAGCAGTTCTTC. Supplemented by reference TRBV5-1 and TRBJ2-1, the full variable domain reads KAGVTQTPRYLIKTRGQQVTLSCSPISGHRSVSWYQQTPGQGLQFLFEYFSETQRNKGNFPGRFSGRQFSNSRSEMNVSTLELGDSALYLCASRRTSGGYNEQFFGPGTRLTVL.